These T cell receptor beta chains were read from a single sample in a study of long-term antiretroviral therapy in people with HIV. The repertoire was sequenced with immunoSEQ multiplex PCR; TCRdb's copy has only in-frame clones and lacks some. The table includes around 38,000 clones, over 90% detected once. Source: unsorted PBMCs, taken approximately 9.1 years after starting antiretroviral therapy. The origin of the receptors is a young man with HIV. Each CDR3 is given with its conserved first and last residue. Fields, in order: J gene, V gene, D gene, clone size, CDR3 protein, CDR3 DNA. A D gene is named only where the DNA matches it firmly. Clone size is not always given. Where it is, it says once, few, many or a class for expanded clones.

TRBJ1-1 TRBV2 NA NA CASSPGDTEAFF TGTGCCAGCAGTCCAGGGGACACTGAAGCTTTCTTT
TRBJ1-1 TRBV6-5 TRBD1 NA CASSYGTGGTNTEAFF TGTGCCAGCAGTTACGGGACAGGGGGCACGAACACTGAAGCTTTCTTT
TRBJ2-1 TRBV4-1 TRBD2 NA CASSQGGLAGGLIDEQFF TGCGCCAGCAGCCAAGGAGGTTTGGCGGGGGGGCTTATCGATGAGCAGTTCTTC
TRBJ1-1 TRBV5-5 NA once CASSLVSTAEAFF TGTGCCAGCAGCTTGGTAAGCACAGCTGAAGCTTTCTTT
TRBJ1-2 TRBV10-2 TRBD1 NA CASSVAGGLYGYTF TGCGCCAGCAGTGTGGCAGGGGGTCTCTATGGCTACACCTTC
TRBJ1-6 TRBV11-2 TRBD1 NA CASSLPGQDNNSPLHF TGTGCCAGCAGCCTACCCGGACAGGATAATAATTCACCCCTCCACTTT
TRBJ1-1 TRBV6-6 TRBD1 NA CASRDRYTEAFF TGTGCCAGCAGGGACAGGTACACTGAAGCTTTCTTT
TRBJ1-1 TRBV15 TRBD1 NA CATSRRKGADTEAFF TGTGCCACCAGCAGGAGGAAGGGGGCGGACACTGAAGCTTTCTTT
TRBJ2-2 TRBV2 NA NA CASRGTYTGELFF TGTGCCAGCAGAGGGACTTACACCGGGGAGCTGTTTTTT
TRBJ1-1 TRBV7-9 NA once CASSLLRMAEAFF TGTGCCAGCAGCTTATTGAGAATGGCTGAAGCTTTCTTT
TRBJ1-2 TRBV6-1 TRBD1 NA CASRKLGTVNYGYTF TGTGCCAGCAGAAAACTTGGGACAGTCAACTATGGCTACACCTTC
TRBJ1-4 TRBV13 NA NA CASSFRQTTNEKLFF TGTGCCAGCAGCTTTCGACAGACAACTAATGAAAAACTGTTTTTT
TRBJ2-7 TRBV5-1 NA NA CASSLSGGSGEQYF TGCGCCAGCAGCTTGTCCGGGGGCAGCGGCGAGCAGTACTTC
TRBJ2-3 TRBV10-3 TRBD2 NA CAISALAGVTDTQYF TGTGCCATCAGTGCGCTGGCGGGGGTCACAGATACGCAGTATTTT
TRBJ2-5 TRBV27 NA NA CASSLTGPWGETQYF TGTGCCAGCAGTTTAACCGGCCCCTGGGGGGAGACCCAGTACTTC
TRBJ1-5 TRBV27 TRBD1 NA CASSRDSVQPQHF TGTGCCAGCAGTCGGGACAGCGTGCAGCCCCAGCATTTT
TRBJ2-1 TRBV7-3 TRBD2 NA CASSETSGNNEQFF TGTGCCAGCAGCGAGACTAGCGGAAACAATGAGCAGTTCTTC
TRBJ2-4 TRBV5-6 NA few CASSLASGRGRTIQYF TGTGCCAGCAGCTTGGCTTCGGGAAGGGGGAGGACCATTCAGTACTTC
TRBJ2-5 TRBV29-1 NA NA CSVESGNQETQYF TGCAGCGTTGAGTCGGGGAACCAAGAGACCCAGTACTTC
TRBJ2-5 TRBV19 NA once CASTLQHGETQYF TGTGCCAGTACCCTTCAGCACGGAGAGACCCAGTACTTC
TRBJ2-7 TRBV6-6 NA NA CASSYSAGDYNEQYF TGTGCCAGCAGTTACAGTGCAGGGGATTACAACGAGCAGTACTTC
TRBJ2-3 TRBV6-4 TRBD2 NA CASSGTSGGTDTQYF TGTGCCAGCAGTGGGACTAGCGGGGGCACAGATACGCAGTATTTT
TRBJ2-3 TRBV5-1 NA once CASSSGRQPTLDTQYF TGCGCCAGCAGCTCGGGGCGGCAACCAACTTTGGATACGCAGTATTTT
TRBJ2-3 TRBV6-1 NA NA CASRGTHDTQYF TGTGCCAGCAGAGGTACCCACGATACGCAGTATTTT
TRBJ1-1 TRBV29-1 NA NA CSVEDPENTEAFF TGCAGCGTTGAAGACCCAGAAAACACTGAAGCTTTCTTT
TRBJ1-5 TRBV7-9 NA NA CASSLADQPQHF TGTGCCAGCAGCTTAGCAGATCAGCCCCAGCATTTT
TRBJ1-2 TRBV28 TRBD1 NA CASAQGVAGYTF TGTGCCAGCGCCCAGGGGGTCGCTGGCTACACCTTC
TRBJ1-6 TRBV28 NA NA CASGPPPLHF TGTGCCAGCGGCCCTCCACCCCTCCACTTT
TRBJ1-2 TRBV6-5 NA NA CASSLEGYGYTF TGTGCCAGCAGCCTGGAGGGGTATGGCTACACCTTC
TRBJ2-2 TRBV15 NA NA CATSRDGANTGELFF TGTGCCACCAGCAGAGACGGGGCGAACACCGGGGAGCTGTTTTTT
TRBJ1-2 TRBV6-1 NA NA CASSGEGYGYTF TGTGCCAGCAGTGGGGAGGGCTATGGCTACACCTTC
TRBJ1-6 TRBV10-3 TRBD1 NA CAISGSDRVYSPLHF TGTGCCATCAGTGGGTCTGACAGGGTATATTCACCCCTCCACTTT
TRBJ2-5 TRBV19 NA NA CASRDGRTLGTQYF TGTGCCAGCCGAGACGGACGGACCCTAGGGACCCAGTACTTC
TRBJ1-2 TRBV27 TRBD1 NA CASSFQGQGALYGYTF TGTGCCAGCAGTTTTCAGGGACAGGGGGCCCTCTATGGCTACACCTTC
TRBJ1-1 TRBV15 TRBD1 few CATSRPGTGRTEAFF TGTGCCACCAGCAGACCCGGGACAGGGAGGACTGAAGCTTTCTTT
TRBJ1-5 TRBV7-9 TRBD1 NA CASSPGLDRGNQPQHF TGTGCCAGCAGCCCTGGACTTGACAGGGGTAATCAGCCCCAGCATTTT
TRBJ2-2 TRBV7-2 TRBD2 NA CASSYGGAAGELFF TGTGCCAGCAGCTACGGGGGGGCCGCCGGGGAGCTGTTTTTT
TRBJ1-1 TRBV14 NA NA CASSQDVGFLYTEAFF TGTGCCAGCAGCCAAGATGTGGGATTCCTTTACACTGAAGCTTTCTTT
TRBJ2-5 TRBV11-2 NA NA CASSTFGAPRETQYF TGTGCCAGCTCTACTTTCGGGGCTCCTCGTGAGACCCAGTACTTC
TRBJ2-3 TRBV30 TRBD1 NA CAWTRDRVGDTQYF TGTGCCTGGACCCGGGACAGGGTAGGGGATACGCAGTATTTT
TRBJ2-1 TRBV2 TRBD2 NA CASRAGTSHEQFF TGTGCCAGCAGAGCCGGGACTAGCCATGAGCAGTTCTTC
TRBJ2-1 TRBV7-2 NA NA CASSLERAHPEFF TGTGCCAGCAGCTTAGAACGGGCACACCCGGAGTTCTTC
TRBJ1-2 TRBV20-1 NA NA CSARASGGYTF TGCAGTGCTAGAGCGTCCGGCGGCTACACCTTC
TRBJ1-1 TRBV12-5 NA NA CASARGDGTEAFF TGTGCTAGCGCCAGGGGAGATGGCACTGAAGCTTTCTTT
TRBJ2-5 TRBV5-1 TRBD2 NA CASSRAGVYQETQYF TGCGCCAGCAGCCGTGCGGGGGTATACCAAGAGACCCAGTACTTC
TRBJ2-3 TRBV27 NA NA CASSFRGLRTDTQYF TGTGCCAGCAGTTTTAGGGGCTTACGCACAGATACGCAGTATTTT
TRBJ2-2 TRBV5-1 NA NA CASSLLHGTNTGELFF TGCGCCAGCAGCTTGCTTCACGGGACGAACACCGGGGAGCTGTTTTTT
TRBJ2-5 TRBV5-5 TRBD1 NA CASSQETPGQGRETQYF TGTGCCAGCAGCCAAGAGACTCCGGGACAGGGTAGGGAGACCCAGTACTTC
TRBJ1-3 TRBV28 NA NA CASSLSRTESSGNTIYF TGTGCCAGCAGTTTATCCCGGACGGAGAGCTCTGGAAACACCATATATTTT
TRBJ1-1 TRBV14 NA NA CASSQEFDTEAFF TGTGCCAGCAGCCAAGAATTCGACACTGAAGCTTTCTTT
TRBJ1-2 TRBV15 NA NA CATSGRQDFYGYTF TGTGCCACCAGCGGTAGACAGGACTTCTATGGCTACACCTTC
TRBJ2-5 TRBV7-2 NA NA CASAAGEMETQYF TGTGCCAGCGCTGCCGGGGAGATGGAGACCCAGTACTTC
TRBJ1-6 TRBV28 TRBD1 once CASSLPGTGELSLHF TGTGCCAGCAGTCTTCCCGGGACAGGGGAGCTGTCCCTCCACTTT
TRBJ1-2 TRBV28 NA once CASSLTTGYTF TGTGCCAGCAGTTTAACTACTGGCTACACCTTC
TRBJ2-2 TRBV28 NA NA CASALFGELFF TGTGCCAGCGCGCTTTTTGGGGAGCTGTTTTTT